This passage covers 10 T cell receptor beta chains from one sample sequenced in a study of tumor and adjacent non-tumor tissue in lung cancer. This sample's RNA came from whole unsorted tissue. The library came from three nested PCR rounds adapted from ARM-PCR protocols. A single record per CDR3 protein comes from TCRdb applying MiXCR to the multiplex PCR reads. The sample holds 130,000 or so distinct CDR3 sequences, 66% seen once. The source material was lung tumor tissue. The receptor set was obtained from a man under 40 with non-small cell lung cancer.

As regards this clonotype: Sequence at one end of the junction differs from germline and may be a read error. J is TRBJ2-5 and V is TRBV11-3; maybe TRBD2 (6 bases). This CDR3 has 15 residues. Per germline, CDR1 SGHNT and CDR2 YENEEA. In DNA, the CDR3 is TGTGCCAGCAGCTTGGAAGCAGGAGGGCAAGAGATCCAGTACTTC. Protein sequence: CASSLEAGGQEIQYF.

Remarks on this clonotype: The missing conserved phenylalanine or tryptophan at the end of this CDR3 makes a read error likely. The chain is built from TRBV11-2 and TRBJ2-3, with D possibly being TRBD1 (5 bases). The DNA end is a closer match to TRBJ1-5, so the J assignment may be wrong. CDR3 length equals 12 residues. The germline V gene encodes CDR1 SGHAT and CDR2 FQNNGV. The CDR3 nucleotides are TGTGCCAGCAACCCTCAGACAGATACGCAGCATTAT. Translation: CASNPQTDTQHY.

On this clonotype itself: A much bigger clone sits one base away, suggesting this may be a read error. The chain links TRBV4-3 to TRBJ1-3, with D hard to call. Looked up from germline, CDR1 is LGHNA and CDR2 is YSLEER. This CDR3 has 17 residues. The CDR3 loop reads CASNQDIGPSSGNTIYF. The CDR3 bases are TGCGCCAGCAACCAAGATATCGGGCCTAGCTCTGGAAACACCATATATTTT.

Note on this clonotype: One junction end disagrees with the germline gene, perhaps due to a read error. The chain carries TRBV14 and TRBJ1-1; D gene ambiguous. CDR1 is SGHDN, CDR2 FVKESK, per germline. The CDR3 covers 11 residues. In DNA form, the CDR3 reads TGTGCCAGGAGCGCAGGTTTTGAAGCTCTCTTT. Translating it yields CARSAGFEALF.

Concerning this clonotype itself: A much larger clone lies a single base off, so this may be a read error. The rearrangement uses TRBV20-1 and TRBJ2-1, with 7 bases matching TRBD1. Germline V gene data show CDR1 as DFQATT and CDR2 as SNEGSKA (reference sequence). Unmatched junction bases numbered 10, after V lost 6 bases and J lost 5 bases. The CDR3 has 14 amino acids. CDR3 nucleotides: TGCAGTGCCCTGATAGGGGGCTTTAACAATGAGCAGTTCTTC. Translating it yields CSALIGGFNNEQFF.

The CDR3 loop reads CATSDLQASRGYNEQFF. The CDR3 DNA reads TGTGCCACCAGTGATTTGCAGGCTAGCAGGGGCTACAATGAGCAGTTCTTC. The chain combines TRBV24-1 with TRBJ2-1; TRBD1 might be the D (6 bases). CDR1 and CDR2 from the germline V gene are KGHDR and SFDVKD. V shed 0 bases and J shed 3 bases, with 14 bases lying between them. This CDR3 comprises 17 residues.

In regard to this clonotype: This could be a read error, since a much larger clone is one nucleotide away. The V gene is TRBV5-1, the J gene TRBJ2-3; TRBD1 might be the D (6 bases). The germline gives CDR1 SGHRS, CDR2 YFSETQ. The CDR3 covers 16 residues. The CDR3 DNA reads TGCGTCAGCAGCGACCTACCACAGGGTTCGGGAGATACGCAGTATTTT. It codes for CVSSDLPQGSGDTQYF.

A remark on this clonotype: Being one base from a much bigger clone, this may be a read error. V and J are TRBV29-1 and TRBJ2-5; D tentatively fits TRBD1 or TRBD2 (6 bases each). From germline, CDR1 is SQVTM and CDR2 ANQGSEA. The CDR3 length is 15 residues. In DNA, the CDR3 is TGCAGCGTTGAAGATAGGGGGGAGGAGGAAGAGACCCGGTACTTC. It yields the protein CSVEDRGEEEETRYF. The full variable domain, its missing parts supplied by reference TRBV29-1 and TRBJ2-5, is SAVISQKPSRDICQRGTSLTIQCQVDSQVTMMFWYRQQPGQSLTLIATANQGSEATYESGFVIDKFPISRPNLTFSTLTVSNMSPEDSSIYLCSVEDRGEEEETRYFGPGTRLLVL.

The chain recombines TRBV12-3 or TRBV12-4 with TRBJ2-1; TRBD2 matches at 11 bases. The CDR3 is made up of 18 amino acids. The V gene end was trimmed by 1 base and the J gene end by 8 bases; junction bases not matched to a gene: 13. CDR3 bases: TGTGCCAGCAGTTTAGAAACGATTAGCGGGAGGGTCGCGGATGAGCAGTTCTTC. This encodes CASSLETISGRVADEQFF.

This chain joins TRBV19 and TRBJ2-2, with 10 positions matching TRBD2. The length of the CDR3 is 16 residues. The ends lost 7 bases at V and 9 bases at J; junction bases unmatched: 14. Per the germline V gene, CDR1 is LNHDA and CDR2 is SQIVND (reference sequence). CDR3 bases: TGTGCCAGTAAACTAGCGGGACAGACGGGGACCTGGGAGCTGTTTTTT. It yields the protein CASKLAGQTGTWELFF. The whole variable domain, filled in from reference TRBV19 and TRBJ2-2, reads DGGITQSPKYLFRKEGQNVTLSCEQNLNHDAMYWYRQDPGQGLRLIYYSQIVNDFQKGDIAEGYSVSREKKESFPLTVTSAQKNPTAFYLCASKLAGQTGTWELFFGEGSRLTVL.